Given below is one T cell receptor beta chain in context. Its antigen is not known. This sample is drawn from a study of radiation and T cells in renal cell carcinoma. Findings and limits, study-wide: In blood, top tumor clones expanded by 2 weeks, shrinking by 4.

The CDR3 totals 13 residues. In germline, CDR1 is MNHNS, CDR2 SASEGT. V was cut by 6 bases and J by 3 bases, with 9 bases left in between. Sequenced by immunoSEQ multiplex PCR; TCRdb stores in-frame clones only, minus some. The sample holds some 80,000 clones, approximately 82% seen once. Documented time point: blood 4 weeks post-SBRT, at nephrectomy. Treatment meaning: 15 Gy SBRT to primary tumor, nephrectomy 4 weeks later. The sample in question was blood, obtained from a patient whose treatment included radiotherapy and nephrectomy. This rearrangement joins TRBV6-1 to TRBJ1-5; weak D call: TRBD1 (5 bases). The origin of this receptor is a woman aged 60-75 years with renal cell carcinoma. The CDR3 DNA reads TGTGCCAGCAGCGGACATCTCAATCAGCCCCAGCATTTT. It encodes CASSGHLNQPQHF.